What follows is one T cell receptor beta chain and its context. Its specificity is unknown. Every isolated RNA sample was fully reverse transcribed, so sequencing captured expressed TCRB transcripts. Naive, central memory and regulatory T cell samples averaged about 3.57 million immunoSEQ reads each. Clones were read by immunoSEQ multiplex PCR, and TCRdb kept only the in-frame ones, dropping some. The sample holds 280,000 or so clones, about 15% seen once. The sample comes from a study of beta chain features in type 1 diabetes. Study results and limitations: Shorter TCRB CDR3s, moderately but significantly so, marked every one of the four CD4+ subsets in Type 1 diabetes patients. Lower insertion and higher deletion counts appeared at VDJ junctions in type 1 diabetes patients.

V was pared by 2 bases and J by 1 base, with 9 bases between. The CDR3 extends over 14 amino acids. Germline-derived CDR1 and CDR2 are MNHEY and SVGAGI. The rearrangement links TRBV6-5 to TRBJ2-7, with TRBD2 as a possible D gene (6 bases). The source of this sequence is a man between 18 and 29 years old with type 1 diabetes. Material for sequencing was naive CD4+ T cells from blood. The CDR3 loop is CASSYGGRSYEQYF. DNA of the CDR3: TGTGCCAGCAGTTACGGGGGGAGGTCCTACGAGCAGTACTTC.